Below are 25 T cell receptor beta chains sequenced from a single sample in a study of Tregs in tolerant kidney transplant recipients. Assay: immunoSEQ multiplex PCR; the TCRdb copy retains only in-frame clones and omits some. Of some 110,000 clones in the sample, roughly 92% were seen once. Sequencing was carried out using CD4+ T cells from blood. These receptors were collected from a human donor in good health.

The chain is built from TRBV7-9 and TRBJ1-3, with a tentative D call TRBD1 (6 bases). With 5 bases removed from V and 0 bases from J, the gap between germline ends came to 11 bases. The CDR3 consists of 15 residues. The germline V gene has CDR1 SEHNR and CDR2 FQNEAQ (reference sequence). CDR3 amino acids: CASSTGTISGNTIYF. The CDR3 region has the DNA TGTGCCAGCAGCACCGGGACAATCTCTGGAAACACCATATATTTT.

The CDR3 loop is CASSQQGQGSGNTIYF. CDR3 coding DNA: TGCGCCAGCAGCCAACAGGGACAGGGATCTGGAAACACCATATATTTT. The V and J genes are TRBV5-1 and TRBJ1-3, with 9 bases matching TRBD1. Germline V gene data show CDR1 as SGHRS and CDR2 as YFSETQ. The CDR3 sequence is 16 residues long. The V segment lost 4 bases and the J segment 1 base; nucleotides outside the gene matches: 6. Together with reference TRBV5-1 and TRBJ1-3, the CDR3 gives the full variable domain: KAGVTQTPRYLIKTRGQQVTLSCSPISGHRSVSWYQQTPGQGLQFLFEYFSETQRNKGNFPGRFSGRQFSNSRSEMNVSTLELGDSALYLCASSQQGQGSGNTIYFGEGSWLTVV.

The chain links TRBV2 to TRBJ2-6; D possibly uses TRBD1 or TRBD2 (5 bases each). The ends were cut back, 7 bases at V and 0 bases at J, with 7 bases in the middle. The CDR3 totals 14 residues. Germline CDR1 is SNHLY and CDR2 is FYNNEI. The CDR3 is CASTGSSGANVLTF. The CDR3 coding sequence is TGTGCCAGCACAGGGAGCTCTGGGGCCAACGTCCTGACTTTC.

V is TRBV6-6 and J is TRBJ1-1; 8 bases are shared with TRBD1. After removal of 5 bases from V and 0 bases from J, the junction contained 8 bases not matched to a gene. The CDR3 consists of 16 residues. Germline V gives CDR1 MNHNY, CDR2 SVGAGI (reference sequence). CDR3: CASSRRTGQMNTEAFF. The CDR3 bases are TGTGCCAGCAGTCGCCGGACAGGGCAGATGAACACTGAAGCTTTCTTT.

V gene TRBV15 combines with J gene TRBJ1-5; 7 positions match TRBD1. The junction had 8 bases not matched to a gene; V was cut back by 1 base and J by 5 bases. The CDR3 loop spans 16 amino acids. CDR1 is LNHNV and CDR2 is YYDKDF in the germline V gene (reference sequence). The CDR3 here is CATSRAGAGGYQPQHF. The CDR3 region has the DNA TGTGCCACCAGCAGAGCAGGGGCAGGGGGTTATCAGCCCCAGCATTTT.

The V and J genes are TRBV9 and TRBJ2-1, with TRBD2 matching over 12 bases. From germline, CDR1 is SGDLS and CDR2 YYNGEE. This CDR3 region has 18 residues. The V segment lost 0 bases and the J segment 10 bases; nucleotides outside the gene matches: 14. The CDR3 protein is CASSVGGLAGSFRAEQFF. CDR3 coding DNA: TGTGCCAGCAGCGTAGGAGGACTAGCGGGGTCCTTTAGGGCCGAGCAGTTCTTC.

The chain joins TRBV19 to TRBJ1-2; D ambiguous. The CDR3 has 16 amino acids. Looked up from germline, CDR1 is LNHDA and CDR2 is SQIVND (reference sequence). V was pared by 6 bases and J by 0 bases, with 17 bases between. The CDR3 loop is CASRPSQDRPNYGYTF. The CDR3 nucleotides read TGTGCCAGTAGACCGTCCCAGGACCGCCCTAACTATGGCTACACCTTC.

CDR3 sequence: CSVRQESNTGELFF. CDR3 nucleotide sequence: TGCAGCGTCCGACAGGAATCGAACACCGGGGAGCTGTTTTTT. The V gene is TRBV29-1, the J gene TRBJ2-2; D is possibly TRBD1 (6 bases). Germline V lookup: CDR1 SQVTM, CDR2 ANQGSEA. This CDR3 spans 14 amino acids. Trimming pared 6 bases from V and 0 bases from J, leaving 11 bases between.

This clone was observed a few times. The gene calls are TRBV5-1 and TRBJ2-1, with TRBD2 matching 13 bases. After removal of 4 bases from V and 8 bases from J, the junction contained 12 bases not matched to a gene. CDR3 size: 17 residues. CDR1 SGHRS and CDR2 YFSETQ come from the germline V gene. The CDR3 DNA reads as TGCGCCAGCAGCCCCCCCACCGGGACTAGCGGGGACTATGAGCAGTTCTTC. It translates to CASSPPTGTSGDYEQFF.

V usage is TRBV7-9 and J usage is TRBJ1-4; 7 bases match TRBD1. Losses at the gene ends were 5 bases for V and 5 bases for J; bases not matched to a gene: 8. Germline values: CDR1 SEHNR, CDR2 FQNEAQ (reference sequence). The CDR3 length is 15 residues. The CDR3 DNA follows: TGTGCCAGCAGCACCGCGACAGGGCGGAATGAAAAACTGTTTTTT. Amino acids: CASSTATGRNEKLFF.

This sequence joins TRBV7-9 and TRBJ1-4, with TRBD1 identical over 9 bases. Germline CDR1 reads SEHNR; CDR2 reads FQNEAQ (reference sequence). Trimming at V came to 5 bases and at J to 7 bases, leaving 8 bases not matched to a gene. This CDR3 region has 15 residues. This CDR3 is CASSPPGQGGEKLFF. Written as DNA, the CDR3 is TGTGCCAGCAGCCCACCGGGACAGGGAGGTGAAAAACTGTTTTTT.

The chain combines TRBV4-1 with TRBJ1-5; 9 bases match TRBD1. The germline V gene has CDR1 MGHRA and CDR2 YSYEKL. CDR3 length: 16 amino acids. Trimming at V came to 2 bases and at J to 6 bases, leaving 8 bases not matched to a gene. The DNA for the CDR3 is TGCGCCAGCAGCCAACCGGACAGGGGCCGGGGTCAGCCCCAGCATTTT. Translated: CASSQPDRGRGQPQHF.

The rearrangement joins TRBV2 to TRBJ2-3; D not certain. V was trimmed by 6 bases and J by 3 bases, leaving 10 bases between them. CDR1 is SNHLY and CDR2 is FYNNEI in the germline V gene. The CDR3 contains 13 residues. This chain's CDR3 is CASSGSRTDTQYF. As DNA, the CDR3 is TGTGCCAGCAGCGGTAGCAGGACAGATACGCAGTATTTT.

The chain combines TRBV6-6 with TRBJ2-7; weak D call: TRBD1 (5 bases). Germline CDR1 reads MNHNY; CDR2 reads SVGAGI (reference sequence). The CDR3 runs 13 residues. V gave up 8 bases and J gave up 5 bases, with 16 bases separating them. Written as DNA, the CDR3 is TGTGCCAGCTCAACCACAGGTTACGACGAGCAGTACTTC. Protein sequence: CASSTTGYDEQYF.

J is TRBJ2-2 and V is TRBV9, with D possibly matching TRBD1 (5 bases). V shed 0 bases and J shed 7 bases, with 13 bases lying between them. Germline assignment: CDR1 SGDLS and CDR2 YYNGEE. The CDR3 has 15 residues. CDR3 residues: CASSVDQGLGGELFF. CDR3 sequence (DNA): TGTGCCAGCAGCGTAGACCAGGGCTTGGGCGGGGAGCTGTTTTTT.

Only one count was recorded for this clone. This chain links TRBV2 with TRBJ1-5; the D gene is possibly TRBD1 (6 bases). CDR1 SNHLY and CDR2 FYNNEI come from the germline V gene. The length of the CDR3 is 11 residues. The ends were cut back, 2 bases at V and 13 bases at J, with 9 bases in the middle. The CDR3 DNA sequence: TGTGCCAGCAGTGAAAGGGACATACAGCATTTT. It encodes CASSERDIQHF.

The CDR3 DNA follows: TGTGCCAGTAGTATACACCTAGCGGGAGGGCTGTACGAGCAGTACTTC. Translating it yields CASSIHLAGGLYEQYF. V is TRBV19 and J is TRBJ2-7; the match to TRBD2 covers 12 bases. Germline assignment: CDR1 LNHDA and CDR2 SQIVND (reference sequence). Trimming cost V 2 bases and J 4 bases; bases outside gene matches: 6. The CDR3 length is 16 residues.

This clone has a handful of counts. The chain links TRBV5-4 to TRBJ2-7, with a tentative D call TRBD1 (6 bases). Germline CDR1 and CDR2: SGHNT and YYREEE (reference sequence). Trimming shortened V by 4 bases and J by 3 bases, and 14 bases separated the two germline ends. The CDR3 covers 14 residues. The CDR3 DNA reads TGTGCCAGCAGCGCCGGGACACCGCGCTACGAGCAGTACTTC. Its protein is CASSAGTPRYEQYF.

This chain uses TRBV27 with TRBJ1-2; TRBD1 is a possible D gene (5 bases). V dropped 11 bases and J dropped 8 bases, with 18 bases sitting between them. The CDR3 has 12 residues. Per the germline V gene, CDR1 is MNHEY and CDR2 is SMNVEV (reference sequence). The CDR3 spells CAGLPLAGGYTF. DNA for the CDR3: TGTGCCGGACTACCACTAGCAGGGGGCTACACCTTC.

To note about this clone: The sample carries other DNA sequences with the same CDR3. This sequence joins TRBV9 and TRBJ1-3; no clear D. Trimming took off 0 bases at V and 0 bases at J, with 7 bases between the two ends. Germline V gene sequence: CDR1 SGDLS, CDR2 YYNGEE. The CDR3 has 15 amino acids. The CDR3 DNA sequence: TGTGCCAGCAGCGTAGATCACAGCTCTGGAAACACCATATATTTT. Its translation is CASSVDHSSGNTIYF.

The chain uses TRBV4-2 and TRBJ1-5; 8 positions agree with TRBD1. After removal of 0 bases from V and 0 bases from J, the junction contained 1 base not matched to a gene. The CDR3 contains 16 residues. The germline CDR1 and CDR2 sequences are LGHNA and YNFKEQ. The CDR3, as DNA: TGTGCCAGCAGCCAAGACAGGGGGCGTAGCAATCAGCCCCAGCATTTT. Protein sequence: CASSQDRGRSNQPQHF.

The chain is built from TRBV28 and TRBJ2-3; D remains ambiguous. The V gene's germline CDR1 is MDHEN and CDR2 SYDVKM. Trimming pared 5 bases from V and 0 bases from J, leaving 9 bases between. The CDR3 contains 14 residues. DNA of the CDR3: TGTGCCAGCAGTCCCCCGTTTAGCACAGATACGCAGTATTTT. Translation gives CASSPPFSTDTQYF.

The chain carries TRBV7-9 and TRBJ1-4; 10 nucleotides line up with TRBD1. The ends lost 5 bases at V and 8 bases at J; junction bases unmatched: 8. The CDR3 covers 15 residues. CDR1 is SEHNR, CDR2 FQNEAQ, per germline (reference sequence). In DNA, the CDR3 is TGTGCCAGCAGCCCGCGGGACAGGGGCGGCGAAAAACTGTTTTTT. Its translation is CASSPRDRGGEKLFF.

This clone occurred once. The rearrangement links TRBV6-6 to TRBJ1-2; D ambiguous. Germline CDR1 reads MNHNY; CDR2 reads SVGAGI (reference sequence). CDR3 length equals 12 residues. V dropped 8 bases and J dropped 8 bases, with 15 bases sitting between them. The CDR3 DNA follows: TGTGCCAGCCACGACGGCGGTCGGGGCTACACCTTC. Amino acid sequence: CASHDGGRGYTF.

The chain couples TRBV5-4 to TRBJ1-4; D is possibly TRBD1 (5 bases). CDR3 length: 15 residues. From germline, CDR1 is SGHNT and CDR2 YYREEE (reference sequence). V lost 4 bases to trimming and J lost 2 bases, with 12 bases between them. The CDR3 here is CASSPRGGTNEKLFF. The CDR3 nucleotides read TGTGCCAGCAGCCCCCGGGGGGGGACTAATGAAAAACTGTTTTTT.